This T cell receptor beta chain is from a study of blood T cells in healthy people across ages. Then a second PCR, running about 6 to 12 cycles, was carried out with a sample-barcoded 5' primer and a J-beta primer mix. MiXCR, run by TCRdb on the 5' RACE reads, gives a single entry per CDR3 protein. The sample holds 1 million or so distinct CDR3 sequences; 25% are singletons and the top ten take about 0.69%. CDR3 length: 11 amino acids. Between the trimmed V and J ends, which lost 6 bases and 4 bases, there was a span of 6 bases. Germline CDR1 reads MNHNY; CDR2 reads SVGAGI (reference sequence). Study observations and caveats: Comparison with aged donors showed that long-lived donors had more naive CD4+ cells and higher diversity.

With regard to this clonotype: Its target is unknown.

These same records also appear under a second study, on T cells of mothers and their children.

The TCR originated in a girl aged 2 to 10 in good health. J is TRBJ1-2 and V is TRBV6-6, with D hard to call. Specimen: blood. CDR3 amino acids: CASRAIYGYTF. In DNA, the CDR3 is TGTGCCAGCAGGGCGATCTATGGCTACACCTTC.